This TCR beta chain originates from a study of beta chain features in type 1 diabetes. With respect to this clone: Its antigen is currently unknown.

Study-wide findings and caveats: Shortening of TCRB CDR3s, moderate but significant, appeared in all four CD4+ subsets of Type 1 diabetes patients. In these data, an HLA type influence on TCRB rearrangement remained unresolved.

The CDR3 totals 15 residues. V was cut by 6 bases and J by 0 bases, with 9 bases left in between. CDR1 and CDR2 (germline): MNHEY, SVGAGI. Expressed TCRB transcripts were sequenced because the isolated RNA had all been reverse transcribed beforehand. Data came from immunoSEQ multiplex PCR; TCRdb stores just in-frame clones and leaves some out. Here the sample spans hundreds of thousands of clones, 11% to 15% being singletons. This clonotype was obtained from a woman aged 40 to 49 in good health. The specimen sequenced was naive CD4+ T cells from blood. J is TRBJ2-6 and V is TRBV6-5; D possibly corresponds to TRBD1 (6 bases). DNA of the CDR3: TGTGCCAGCAGGGAACAGGGCTCTGGGGCCAACGTCCTGACTTTC. Its protein product is CASREQGSGANVLTF.